Reported below is one TCR beta chain. Its recognized antigen is unknown. No much larger clonotype is one base removed from it; base qualities were not supplied. This sample stems from a study of T cell responses to AZD1222 COVID-19 vaccine (dated by TCRdb to the early 2020s). Study-wide context: A total of around 240 trial participants underwent TCR sequencing, of whom nearly 210 had received two doses of AZD1222 and about 26 had received two doses of the MenACWY control vaccine. Enrollment into the trials was organized by age into subgroups of 18-55, 56-69 and 70-plus years, and those subgroups contained roughly 160, 29 and 62 TCR-sequenced participants, respectively.

What this sample's time point label stands for: baseline before first vaccination. Read against the paper, the sample's treatment or condition label means: meningococcal conjugate vaccine given as trial control. Vaccinee samples were obtained from the UK trials COV001 and COV002, which included a single-blind randomized controlled phase 2/3 trial of AZD1222 (ChAdOx1 nCoV-19) in healthy adults. For TCRbeta chain sequencing, PBMC samples were collected from trial participants at day 0 and at day 28 after the second dose. The CDR3 regions of human TCRbeta chains were analyzed by immunosequencing. The authors' analysis ran thus. TCRs in the repertoires were compared against a reference library of SARS-CoV-2-specific TCRs that had been generated with the MIRA antigen-specificity platform. Breadth meant the fraction of unique TCRs that were SARS-CoV-2-associated, whereas depth meant the fraction of total T cells that were SARS-CoV-2-associated. Using the MIRA data, each spike-specific TCR was assigned both to the spike region to which the TCR was reactive and to a CD4 or CD8 class. Log10-transformed breadth and depth values were compared by one-way ANOVA with Sidak's multiple comparisons tests. Entries here come from immuneACCESS through TCRdb and include only in-frame sequences with V and J called. Some clones fail to appear in such tables; in the studies checked, an unresolved V gene covers under half of the shortfall, and the cause of the remainder is unknown. That table furnishes V, J and clone size, whereas the DNA furnished D and trimming. For this sample there are 150,000 to 170,000 clones; roughly nine tenths appear just once. The top ten clonotypes cover approximately 5.1% of the sample.

Trimmed from V: 6 bases; trimmed from J: 8 bases; junction bases lacking a gene match: 13. CDR1 and CDR2 were assigned from the germline V gene as WSHSY and SAAADI. The CDR3 runs 16 amino acids, cysteine and phenylalanine included. The only DNA kept is the CDR3, 48 bases in frame from the first base. Summary of the overall study and its limitations: Epitopes outside the regions mutated in the B.1.351 and B.1.1.7 variants were reportedly recognized by nearly half of the unique spike-specific TCRs. The 56-69-year group was small, and its depth increase did not reach significance, likely because of low power. Conclusions about previously exposed vaccinees were limited because only a handful of AZD1222 recipients were SARS-CoV-2 seropositive at baseline. Because no samples from the day 14 peak response were available, repertoires could be characterized only after the peak T cell response. Vaccine-associated CD4 TCRs spanned the whole spike protein, with dominant responses in regions 160-218 and 743-854. Participants were mostly white British and included more females than males, and it was suggested by the authors that clonal diversity may have been underestimated. After two AZD1222 doses, spike-specific TCR breadth and depth were significantly higher than at day 0 and than in MenACWY recipients.

Sequencing used peripheral blood, obtained on day 0 of MenACWY control vaccination. The rearrangement joined TRBV10-2 to TRBJ1-2, with TRBD1 matching 12 junction bases. This TCR was recovered from an adult in good health. In nucleotide form, the sequence is TGCGCCAGCAGAAACGGTCCGGGACAGGGGGCGCAGGGCTACACCTTC. This gives the protein CASRNGPGQGAQGYTF.